The clone carrying this T cell receptor beta chain was seen just once. PBMCs were isolated at a quantity of at least 6.5 million per sample. The data were taken from a study of blood T cells in healthy people across ages. It was with a sample-barcoded 5' primer and a J-beta primer mix that a second PCR of roughly 7 to 12 cycles was run. TCRdb fed the 5' RACE reads into MiXCR, producing one record per CDR3 protein. The table includes 800,000 to 950,000 distinct CDR3 sequences, about 27% detected once. The CDR3 spans 12 residues. The germline V gene encodes CDR1 GTSNPN and CDR2 SVGIG (reference sequence). With V trimmed by 4 bases and J by 7 bases, 6 bases remained unmatched. This same sample was also taken into another study, of T cells of mothers and their children.

The sequenced sample consisted of blood. The chain has TRBV30 and TRBJ1-1, with 7 bases aligning to TRBD1. This TCR was sampled from a woman aged 40 to 50 in good health. Here the CDR3 DNA reads TGTGCCTGGATCAACCCAGGGGGTGAAGCTTTCTTT. It codes for CAWINPGGEAFF.